Listed below are T cell receptor beta chains from one sample, sequenced in a study of blood T cell repertoires in COVID-19. Sequencing was performed with immunoSEQ multiplex PCR; in TCRdb, only in-frame clones are kept and a portion is missing. The sample records 220,000 or so clones, approximately 82% being singletons. The sequencing sample was made of peripheral blood. The receptors come from a woman of 80 years or more with acute or convalescent COVID-19. Both conserved end residues are part of each CDR3. D genes are given only for firm matches. Size is omitted from some rows. Given values are once, few, many or a class for expanded clones.

-	TRBV7-2	TRBJ1-1	-	CASSLGGVGTEAFF	TGTGCCAGCAGCTTAGGGGGGGTCGGTACTGAAGCTTTCTTT
-	TRBV6-5	TRBJ1-3	-	CASSVRQVSGNTIYF	TGTGCCAGCAGCGTCCGACAGGTCTCTGGAAACACCATATATTTT
-	TRBV4-1	TRBJ2-7	TRBD2	CASSQESGGIYEQYF	TGCGCCAGCAGCCAAGAATCGGGAGGGATCTACGAGCAGTACTTC
once	TRBV6-5	TRBJ2-1	-	CASRPLGSSYNEQFF	TGTGCCAGCAGGCCTTTGGGGAGCTCCTACAATGAGCAGTTCTTC
-	TRBV5-4	TRBJ2-4	TRBD2	CATQTSSRSKNIQYF	TGTGCCACCCAGACTAGCTCGCGCTCAAAAAACATTCAGTACTTC
-	TRBV30	TRBJ2-3	-	CAWNGGGRGTDTQYF	TGTGCCTGGAACGGTGGAGGGCGGGGCACAGATACGCAGTATTTT
-	TRBV2	TRBJ2-3	TRBD1	CASSRTGGMDTQYF	TGTGCCAGCAGTAGGACAGGGGGAATGGATACGCAGTATTTT
-	TRBV6-5	TRBJ1-2	TRBD1	CASSLDRTPYGYTF	TGTGCCAGCAGCCTGGACAGGACCCCATATGGCTACACCTTC
-	TRBV28	TRBJ2-7	TRBD2	CASSRAGGGPYEQYF	TGTGCCAGCAGCCGAGCGGGAGGGGGCCCCTACGAGCAGTACTTC
-	TRBV6-1	TRBJ1-3	TRBD1	CASSDRDRGTGNTIYF	TGTGCCAGCAGTGACCGGGACAGGGGGACTGGAAACACCATATATTTT
-	TRBV19	TRBJ1-2	-	CASSIARGRGYTF	TGTGCCAGTAGTATAGCCAGGGGAAGAGGCTACACCTTC
once	TRBV7-9	TRBJ1-3	-	CASSLVGSGNTIYF	TGTGCCAGCAGCTTAGTCGGCTCTGGAAACACCATATATTTT
-	TRBV18	TRBJ1-4	-	CASSPQEANEKLFF	TGTGCCAGCTCACCACAGGAGGCTAATGAAAAACTGTTTTTT
-	TRBV7-2	TRBJ2-1	TRBD1	CASSLGQGGYNEQFF	TGTGCCAGCAGCTTAGGACAGGGGGGCTACAATGAGCAGTTCTTC
-	TRBV28	TRBJ2-7	-	CASWRAPVGEQYF	TGTGCCAGCTGGCGGGCTCCCGTGGGGGAGCAGTACTTC
-	TRBV30	TRBJ2-3	TRBD2	CAWSVLERGNTQYF	TGTGCCTGGAGTGTACTTGAGCGGGGGAATACGCAGTATTTT
-	TRBV11-2	TRBJ1-1	TRBD1	CASSPGQTLTEAFF	TGTGCCAGCAGCCCGGGACAGACATTAACTGAAGCTTTCTTT
-	TRBV4-3	TRBJ2-5	TRBD1	CASSRDRVQETQYF	TGCGCCAGCAGCCGCGACAGGGTTCAAGAGACCCAGTACTTC
once	TRBV4-2	TRBJ2-3	TRBD2	CASSQDFLADTDTQYF	TGTGCCAGCAGCCAAGATTTCCTAGCGGACACAGATACGCAGTATTTT
-	TRBV6-2/TRBV6-3	TRBJ2-4	-	CASSKDTYLAKNIQYF	TGTGCCAGCAGTAAGGACACTTACCTAGCCAAAAACATTCAGTACTTC
-	TRBV5-6	TRBJ2-2	-	CASSLLGTGELFF	TGTGCCAGCAGCTTACTAGGGACCGGGGAGCTGTTTTTT
-	TRBV27	TRBJ2-5	-	CATQGRRGVETQYF	TGTGCCACCCAGGGACGCAGGGGAGTGGAGACCCAGTACTTC
-	TRBV2	TRBJ2-1	-	CASSEAILANEQFF	TGTGCCAGCAGTGAAGCTATCCTAGCCAATGAGCAGTTCTTC
-	TRBV7-3	TRBJ2-1	-	CASSLTSDSYNEQFF	TGTGCCAGCAGCTTAACTAGCGACTCCTACAATGAGCAGTTCTTC
-	TRBV4-2	TRBJ2-2	TRBD2	CASSTKYISGGANTGELFF	TGTGCCAGCAGCACCAAATATATTAGCGGGGGCGCGAACACCGGGGAGCTGTTTTTT
-	TRBV30	TRBJ2-2	-	CAWTRGGWSGELFF	TGTGCCTGGACCCGGGGTGGGTGGTCCGGGGAGCTGTTTTTT
-	TRBV18	TRBJ2-7	TRBD2	CASSPGGAAGGAYEQYF	TGTGCCAGCTCACCTGGGGGCGCCGCCGGGGGGGCTTACGAGCAGTACTTC
-	TRBV7-2	TRBJ2-5	TRBD2	CASTTSGRAGETQYF	TGTGCCAGCACAACTAGCGGGAGGGCCGGGGAGACCCAGTACTTC
few	TRBV9	TRBJ2-7	-	CASSPGYGYEQYF	TGTGCCAGCAGCCCAGGGTACGGCTACGAGCAGTACTTC
many	TRBV29-1	TRBJ2-3	TRBD2	CSVEAGGSTDTQYF	TGCAGCGTTGAGGCGGGAGGCTCCACAGATACGCAGTATTTT
-	TRBV7-8	TRBJ2-1	-	CASSLAMGAGDNEQFF	TGTGCCAGCAGCTTAGCTATGGGGGCCGGGGACAATGAGCAGTTCTTC
-	TRBV4-2	TRBJ1-1	-	CASSHQMLGREAFF	TGTGCCAGCAGCCATCAAATGTTAGGGCGGGAGGCTTTCTTT
few	TRBV7-9	TRBJ2-7	-	CASSPTAFSYEQYF	TGTGCCAGCAGCCCGACAGCCTTCTCCTACGAGCAGTACTTC
few	TRBV6-5	TRBJ2-2	-	CASSYESGSGELFF	TGTGCCAGCAGTTACGAATCGGGGTCCGGGGAGCTGTTTTTT
-	TRBV18	TRBJ2-2	TRBD1	CASSKGQGYTGELFF	TGTGCCAGCTCAAAAGGACAGGGCTACACCGGGGAGCTGTTTTTT
-	TRBV18	TRBJ1-2	TRBD1	CASSLGSSGTDYGYTF	TGTGCCAGCTCACTAGGATCCTCCGGGACAGACTATGGCTACACCTTC
-	TRBV3-1/TRBV3-2	TRBJ1-2	-	CASSQDFGSGLNGYTF	TGTGCCAGCAGCCAAGATTTCGGCAGTGGACTTAATGGCTACACCTTC
-	TRBV28	TRBJ1-2	-	CATQTGPEGYTF	TGTGCCACTCAGACAGGTCCTGAGGGCTACACCTTC
few	TRBV11-3	TRBJ1-5	-	CASSLVRDTLNNQPQHF	TGTGCCAGCAGCTTAGTAAGGGACACGCTGAACAATCAGCCCCAGCATTTT
-	TRBV5-1	TRBJ1-1	TRBD1	CASSSTQGSTEAFF	TGCGCCAGCAGCTCGACACAGGGGAGCACTGAAGCTTTCTTT
-	TRBV7-2	TRBJ2-2	TRBD2	CASSLVSGRTGELFF	TGTGCCAGCAGCTTAGTTAGCGGGAGGACCGGGGAGCTGTTTTTT
-	TRBV18	TRBJ2-3	-	CASSPLSQGRTDTQYF	TGTGCCAGCTCACCACTTTCACAGGGCCGCACAGATACGCAGTATTTT
-	TRBV6-5	TRBJ2-1	TRBD2	CASTSAGGWDEQFF	TGTGCCAGCACTTCTGCGGGGGGGTGGGATGAGCAGTTCTTC
-	TRBV6-5	TRBJ2-2	-	CASSTQGSNTGELFF	TGTGCCAGCAGTACTCAGGGATCGAACACCGGGGAGCTGTTTTTT
-	TRBV4-3	TRBJ1-6	-	CASSQVGKGSPLHF	TGCGCCAGCAGCCAAGTCGGGAAGGGTTCACCCCTCCACTTT
-	TRBV2	TRBJ2-2	-	CASSLQGIELNTGELFF	TGTGCCAGCAGTTTACAGGGTATTGAACTTAACACCGGGGAGCTGTTTTTT
few	TRBV3-1/TRBV3-2	TRBJ2-4	TRBD2	CASSQARTRTKNIQYF	TGTGCCAGCAGCCAAGCTAGGACTAGGACCAAAAACATTCAGTACTTC
-	TRBV15	TRBJ1-5	-	CATSRVALAAGYDNQPQHF	TGTGCCACCAGCAGAGTGGCTCTGGCGGCAGGGTATGACAATCAGCCCCAGCATTTT
-	TRBV6-8	TRBJ2-4	TRBD1	CASSYSEDRGPKNIQYF	TGTGCCAGCAGTTACTCCGAGGACAGGGGCCCCAAAAACATTCAGTACTTC
-	TRBV5-1	TRBJ2-7	TRBD1	CASSLTGRGYEQYF	TGCGCCAGCAGCCTGACAGGGCGTGGGTACGAGCAGTACTTC
-	TRBV25-1	TRBJ2-3	TRBD2	CASSLKLAGGPNTDTQYF	TGTGCCAGCAGTTTAAAGCTAGCGGGGGGGCCCAACACAGATACGCAGTATTTT
-	TRBV19	TRBJ2-5	-	CASSKTGTWKETQYF	TGTGCCAGTAGTAAGACCGGGACTTGGAAAGAGACCCAGTACTTC
-	TRBV7-9	TRBJ2-2	TRBD2	CASSLLAGGPTGELFF	TGTGCCAGCAGCCTCCTAGCGGGAGGGCCCACCGGGGAGCTGTTTTTT
-	TRBV29-1	TRBJ2-5	-	CSVKLGETQYF	TGCAGCGTTAAGCTAGGAGAGACCCAGTACTTC
few	TRBV7-2	TRBJ2-2	TRBD2	CASSPGGLAGFTGELFF	TGTGCCAGCAGCCCAGGCGGGTTAGCGGGTTTTACCGGGGAGCTGTTTTTT
-	TRBV6-5	TRBJ2-7	-	CATTKGGAYEQYF	TGTGCCACCACCAAAGGAGGGGCCTACGAGCAGTACTTC
few	TRBV9	TRBJ1-1	TRBD1	CASSSGTAEGPGTEAFF	TGTGCCAGCAGCTCCGGGACAGCTGAGGGACCGGGCACTGAAGCTTTCTTT